This entry concerns a single T cell receptor beta chain. TCRdb keeps only in-frame clones here, not all; method: immunoSEQ multiplex PCR. The table has roughly 13,000 clones, roughly 74% seen once. As for time point: after neoadjuvant nivolumab, at surgical resection. These data are taken from a study of neoadjuvant anti-PD-1 for oral cavity cancer. Looking at the study overall: Around day 43, patients without progression received a fourth nivolumab dose before surgery.

Trimming cost V 5 bases and J 4 bases, with 3 bases left between them. This CDR3 region has 12 residues. The germline V gene has CDR1 MNHNS and CDR2 SASEGT. The V gene is TRBV6-1, the J gene TRBJ2-6; D gene unclear. The TCR comes from a person between 40 and 80 years old with oral cavity squamous cell carcinoma. Sequencing was performed on PBMCs, taken after nivolumab (anti-PD-1) treatment. This chain's CDR3 is CASSSGANVLTF. In nucleotides, the CDR3 is TGTGCCAGCAGTTCCGGGGCCAACGTCCTGACTTTC.